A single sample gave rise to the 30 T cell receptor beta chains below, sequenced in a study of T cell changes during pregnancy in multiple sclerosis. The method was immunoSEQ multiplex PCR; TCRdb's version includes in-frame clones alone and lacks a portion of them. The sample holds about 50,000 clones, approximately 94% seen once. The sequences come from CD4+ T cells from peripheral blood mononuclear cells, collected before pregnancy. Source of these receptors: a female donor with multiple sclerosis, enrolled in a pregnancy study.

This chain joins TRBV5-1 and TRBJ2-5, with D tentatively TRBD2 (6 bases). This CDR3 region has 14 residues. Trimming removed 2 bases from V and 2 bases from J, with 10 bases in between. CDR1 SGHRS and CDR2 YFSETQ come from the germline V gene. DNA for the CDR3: TGCGCCAGCAGCTTCGGAGGGGCTCAAGAGACCCAGTACTTC. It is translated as CASSFGGAQETQYF.

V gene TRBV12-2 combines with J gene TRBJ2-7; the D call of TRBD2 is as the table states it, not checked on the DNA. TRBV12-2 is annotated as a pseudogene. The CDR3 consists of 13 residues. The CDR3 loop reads CASRLGRERVQYF. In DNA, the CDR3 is TGTGCAAGTCGCTTAGGTCGGGAGAGGGTGCAGTACTTC.

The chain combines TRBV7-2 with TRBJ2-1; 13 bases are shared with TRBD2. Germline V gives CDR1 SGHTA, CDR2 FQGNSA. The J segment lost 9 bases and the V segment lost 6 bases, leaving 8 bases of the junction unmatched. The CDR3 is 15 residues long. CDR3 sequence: CASSFAGLAGPEQFF. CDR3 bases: TGTGCCAGCAGTTTTGCGGGACTAGCGGGACCTGAGCAGTTCTTC.

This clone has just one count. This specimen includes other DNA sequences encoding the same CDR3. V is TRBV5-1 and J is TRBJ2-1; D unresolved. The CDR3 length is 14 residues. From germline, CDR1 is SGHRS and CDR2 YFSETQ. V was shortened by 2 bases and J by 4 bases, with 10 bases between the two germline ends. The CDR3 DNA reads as TGCGCCAGCAGCTTCGGTAACAGTTACAATGAGCAGTTCTTC. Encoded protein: CASSFGNSYNEQFF.

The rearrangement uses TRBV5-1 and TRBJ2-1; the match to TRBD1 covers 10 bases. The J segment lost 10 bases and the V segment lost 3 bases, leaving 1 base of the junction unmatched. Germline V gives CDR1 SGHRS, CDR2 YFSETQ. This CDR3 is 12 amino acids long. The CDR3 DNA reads TGCGCCAGCAGCTGGACAGGGGGGGAGCAGTTCTTC. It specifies CASSWTGGEQFF.

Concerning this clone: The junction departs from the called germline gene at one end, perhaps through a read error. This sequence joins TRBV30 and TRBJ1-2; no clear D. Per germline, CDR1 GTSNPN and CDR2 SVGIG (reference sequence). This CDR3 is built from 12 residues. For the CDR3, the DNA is TGTGCCTGGAGTCCAAGCACCTATGACTACACCTTC. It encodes CAWSPSTYDYTF.

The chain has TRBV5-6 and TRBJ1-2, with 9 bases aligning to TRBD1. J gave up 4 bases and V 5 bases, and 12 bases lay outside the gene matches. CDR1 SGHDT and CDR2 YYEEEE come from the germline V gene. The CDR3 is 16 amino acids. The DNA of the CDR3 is TGTGCCAGCAGGAAAGTAAGGGGACAGGGAATCTATGGCTACACCTTC. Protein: CASRKVRGQGIYGYTF. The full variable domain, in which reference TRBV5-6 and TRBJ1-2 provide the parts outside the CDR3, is DAGVTQSPTHLIKTRGQQVTLRCSPKSGHDTVSWYQQALGQGPQFIFQYYEEEERQRGNFPDRFSGHQFPNYSSELNVNALLLGDSALYLCASRKVRGQGIYGYTFGSGTRLTVV.

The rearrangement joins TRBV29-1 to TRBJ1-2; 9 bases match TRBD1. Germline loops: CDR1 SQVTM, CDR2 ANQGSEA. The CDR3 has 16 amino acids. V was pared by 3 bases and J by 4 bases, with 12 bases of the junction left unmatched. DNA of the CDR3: TGCAGCGTTGACGGGACAGGGAGGCCATCAGGCTATGGCTACACCTTC. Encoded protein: CSVDGTGRPSGYGYTF.

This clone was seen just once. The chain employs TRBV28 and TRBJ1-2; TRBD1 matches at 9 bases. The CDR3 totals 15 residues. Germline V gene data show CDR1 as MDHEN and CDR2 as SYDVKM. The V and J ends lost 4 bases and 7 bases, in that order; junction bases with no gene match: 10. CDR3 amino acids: CASSSAGTGNSGYTF. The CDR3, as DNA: TGTGCCAGCAGTTCGGCCGGGACAGGGAATTCTGGCTACACCTTC.

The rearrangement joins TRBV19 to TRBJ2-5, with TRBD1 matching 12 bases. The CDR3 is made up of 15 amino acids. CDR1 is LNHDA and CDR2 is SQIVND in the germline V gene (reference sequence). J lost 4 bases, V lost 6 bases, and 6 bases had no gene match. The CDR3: CASSTGTGGPETQYF. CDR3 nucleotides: TGTGCCAGTAGCACCGGGACAGGGGGCCCAGAGACCCAGTACTTC.

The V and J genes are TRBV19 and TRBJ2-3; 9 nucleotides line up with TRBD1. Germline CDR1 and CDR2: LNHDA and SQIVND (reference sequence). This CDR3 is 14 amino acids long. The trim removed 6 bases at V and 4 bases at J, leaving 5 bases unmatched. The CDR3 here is CASSKQGASDTQYF. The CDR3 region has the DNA TGTGCCAGTAGCAAACAGGGGGCATCAGATACGCAGTATTTT.

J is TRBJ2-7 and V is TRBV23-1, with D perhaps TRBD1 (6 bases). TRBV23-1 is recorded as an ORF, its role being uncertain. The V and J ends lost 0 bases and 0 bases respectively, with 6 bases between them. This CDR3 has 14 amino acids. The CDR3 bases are TGCGCCAGCAGTCAATCGGACAGCTCCTACGAGCAGTACTTC. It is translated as CASSQSDSSYEQYF.

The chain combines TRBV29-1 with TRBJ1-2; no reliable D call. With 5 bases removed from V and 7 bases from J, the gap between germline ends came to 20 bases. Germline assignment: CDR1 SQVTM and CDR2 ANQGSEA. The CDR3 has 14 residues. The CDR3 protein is CSVPYPGIEGGYTF. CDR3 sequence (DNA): TGCAGCGTTCCTTATCCCGGGATCGAGGGTGGCTACACCTTC.

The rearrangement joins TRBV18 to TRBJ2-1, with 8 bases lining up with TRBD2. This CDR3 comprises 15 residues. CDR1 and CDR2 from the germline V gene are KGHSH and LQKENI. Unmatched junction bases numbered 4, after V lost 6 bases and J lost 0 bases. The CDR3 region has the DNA TGTGCCAGCTCCCAGCGGGAGAGCTCCTACAATGAGCAGTTCTTC. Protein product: CASSQRESSYNEQFF.

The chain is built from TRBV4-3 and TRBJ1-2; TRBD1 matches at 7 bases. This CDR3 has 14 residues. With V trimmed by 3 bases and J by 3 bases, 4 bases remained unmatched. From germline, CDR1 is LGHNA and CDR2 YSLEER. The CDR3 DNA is TGCGCCAGCAGCCAGCGGACAGGTGACTATGGCTACACCTTC. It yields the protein CASSQRTGDYGYTF.

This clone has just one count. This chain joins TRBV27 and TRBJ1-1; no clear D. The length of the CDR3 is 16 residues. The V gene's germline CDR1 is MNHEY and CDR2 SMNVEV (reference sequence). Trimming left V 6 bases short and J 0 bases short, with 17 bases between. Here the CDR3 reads CASRFSSGILNTEAFF. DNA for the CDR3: TGTGCCAGCAGATTTTCATCCGGGATTCTGAACACTGAAGCTTTCTTT.

The CDR3 DNA follows: TGTGCCAGTAGTAGCAGGGGGCGCGGGGCCAACGTCCTGACTTTC. Protein product: CASSSRGRGANVLTF. The rearrangement links TRBV19 to TRBJ2-6, with TRBD1 matching over 8 bases. The germline CDR1 and CDR2 sequences are LNHDA and SQIVND (reference sequence). The CDR3 length is 15 residues. The junction had 3 bases not matched to a gene; V was cut back by 4 bases and J by 4 bases.

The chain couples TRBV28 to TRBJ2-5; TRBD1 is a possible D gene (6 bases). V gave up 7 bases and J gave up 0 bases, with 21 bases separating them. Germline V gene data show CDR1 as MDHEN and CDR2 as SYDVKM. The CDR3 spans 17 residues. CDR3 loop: CASTQWAGQQYQETQYF. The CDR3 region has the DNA TGTGCCAGCACCCAATGGGCTGGACAGCAGTACCAAGAGACCCAGTACTTC. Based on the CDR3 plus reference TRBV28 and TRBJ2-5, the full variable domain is DVKVTQSSRYLVKRTGEKVFLECVQDMDHENMFWYRQDPGLGLRLIYFSYDVKMKEKGDIPEGYSVSREKKERFSLILESASTNQTSMYLCASTQWAGQQYQETQYFGPGTRLLVL.

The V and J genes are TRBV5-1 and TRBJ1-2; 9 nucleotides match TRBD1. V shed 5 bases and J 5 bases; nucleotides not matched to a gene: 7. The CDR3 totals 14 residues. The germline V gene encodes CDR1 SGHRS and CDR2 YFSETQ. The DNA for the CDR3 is TGCGCCAGCAGTAGGGACAGGGTTGCGTATGGCTACACCTTC. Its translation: CASSRDRVAYGYTF.

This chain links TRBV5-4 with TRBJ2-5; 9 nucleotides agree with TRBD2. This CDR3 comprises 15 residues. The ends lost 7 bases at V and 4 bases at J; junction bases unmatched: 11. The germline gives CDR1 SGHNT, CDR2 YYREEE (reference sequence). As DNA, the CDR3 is TGTGCCAGCTTAATAGCGGGAGCGAGTGGAGAGACCCAGTACTTC. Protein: CASLIAGASGETQYF.

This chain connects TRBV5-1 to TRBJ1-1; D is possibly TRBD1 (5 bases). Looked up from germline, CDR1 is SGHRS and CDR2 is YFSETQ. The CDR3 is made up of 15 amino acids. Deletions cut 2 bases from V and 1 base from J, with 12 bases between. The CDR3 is CASSFWGEKNTEAFF. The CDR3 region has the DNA TGCGCCAGCAGCTTTTGGGGGGAGAAGAACACTGAAGCTTTCTTT.

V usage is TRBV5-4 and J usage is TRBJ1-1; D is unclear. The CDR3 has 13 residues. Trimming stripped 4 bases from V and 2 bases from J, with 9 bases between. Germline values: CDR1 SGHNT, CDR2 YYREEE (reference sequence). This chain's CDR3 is CASSHQANTEAFF. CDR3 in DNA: TGTGCCAGCAGCCATCAAGCAAACACTGAAGCTTTCTTT.

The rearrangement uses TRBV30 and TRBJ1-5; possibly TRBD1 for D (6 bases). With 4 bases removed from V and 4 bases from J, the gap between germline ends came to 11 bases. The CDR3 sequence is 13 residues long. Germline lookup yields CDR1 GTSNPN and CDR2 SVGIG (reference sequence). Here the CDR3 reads CAWNDRPNQPQHF. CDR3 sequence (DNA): TGTGCCTGGAACGACAGGCCGAATCAGCCCCAGCATTTT. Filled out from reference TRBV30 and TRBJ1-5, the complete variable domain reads SQTIHQWPATLVQPVGSPLSLECTVEGTSNPNLYWYRQAAGRGLQLLFYSVGIGQISSEVPQNLSASRPQDRQFILSSKKLLLSDSGFYLCAWNDRPNQPQHFGDGTRLSIL.

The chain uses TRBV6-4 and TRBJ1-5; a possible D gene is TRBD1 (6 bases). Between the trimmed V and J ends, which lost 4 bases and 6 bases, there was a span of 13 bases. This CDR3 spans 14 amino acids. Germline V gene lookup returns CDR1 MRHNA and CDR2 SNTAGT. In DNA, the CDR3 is TGTGCCAGCAGTGGAAAACAGGGAGTTCAGCCCCAGCATTTT. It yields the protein CASSGKQGVQPQHF.

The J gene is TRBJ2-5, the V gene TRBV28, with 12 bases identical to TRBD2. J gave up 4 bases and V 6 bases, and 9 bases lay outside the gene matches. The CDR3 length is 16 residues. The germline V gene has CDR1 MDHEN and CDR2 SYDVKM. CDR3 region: CASSPTGLAGPETQYF. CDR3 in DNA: TGTGCCAGCAGCCCAACCGGACTAGCGGGACCAGAGACCCAGTACTTC.

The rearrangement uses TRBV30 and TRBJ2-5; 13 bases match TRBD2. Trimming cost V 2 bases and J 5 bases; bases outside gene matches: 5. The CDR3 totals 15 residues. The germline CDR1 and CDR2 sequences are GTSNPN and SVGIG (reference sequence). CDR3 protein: CAWSLGLAGLETQYF. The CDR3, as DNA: TGTGCCTGGAGTTTGGGACTAGCGGGACTGGAGACCCAGTACTTC.

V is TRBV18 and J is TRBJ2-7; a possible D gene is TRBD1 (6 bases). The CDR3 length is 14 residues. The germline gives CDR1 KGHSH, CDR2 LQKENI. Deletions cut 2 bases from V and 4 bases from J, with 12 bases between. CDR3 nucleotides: TGTGCCAGCTCACCATCGGCAGGGGCTTACGAGCAGTACTTC. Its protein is CASSPSAGAYEQYF.

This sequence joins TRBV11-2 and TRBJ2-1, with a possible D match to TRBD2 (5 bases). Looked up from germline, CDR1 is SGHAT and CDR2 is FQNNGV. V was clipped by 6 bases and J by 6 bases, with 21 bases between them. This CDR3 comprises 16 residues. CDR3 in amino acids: CASSLRLGLSTNEQFF. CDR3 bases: TGTGCCAGCAGTCTAAGACTCGGACTTTCAACCAATGAGCAGTTCTTC.

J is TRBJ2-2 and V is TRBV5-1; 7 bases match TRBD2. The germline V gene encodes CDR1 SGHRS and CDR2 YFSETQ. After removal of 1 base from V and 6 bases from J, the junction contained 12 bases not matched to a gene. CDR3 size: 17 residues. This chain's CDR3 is CASSLRFMGGHAGELFF. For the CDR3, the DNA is TGCGCCAGCAGCTTGAGGTTTATGGGAGGGCACGCCGGGGAGCTGTTTTTT.

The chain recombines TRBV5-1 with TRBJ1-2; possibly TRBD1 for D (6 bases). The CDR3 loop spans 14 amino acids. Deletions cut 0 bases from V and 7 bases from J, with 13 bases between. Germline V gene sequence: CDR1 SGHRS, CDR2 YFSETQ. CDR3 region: CASSLAGGLGGYTF. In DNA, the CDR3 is TGCGCCAGCAGCTTGGCGGGGGGGCTTGGTGGCTACACCTTC.